This T cell receptor (beta chain) derives from a study of response to subunit inactivated influenza vaccine. TCRdb analysed the RT-PCR reads with MiXCR anew, one entry per CDR3 protein. Among hundreds of thousands of distinct CDR3 sequences listed, approximately 24% were seen once. The ends lost 6 bases at V and 5 bases at J; junction bases unmatched: 8. CDR3 length: 14 amino acids. This clonotype was seen a few times. Its antigen is not identified. Study conclusions and caveats: The authors suggested that every seasonal influenza vaccination recruits few new T cells.

The material sequenced was CD4+ T cells sorted from PBMCs, taken about 5 days after vaccination. This TCR derives from a man in his forties or fifties who received an inactivated influenza vaccine. The chain has TRBV12-3 or TRBV12-4 and TRBJ1-1; TRBD1 matches 8 bases. In DNA, the CDR3 is TGTGCCAGCAGGACCCAGGGGGCTCGAACTGAAGCTTTCTTT. Residues: CASRTQGARTEAFF.